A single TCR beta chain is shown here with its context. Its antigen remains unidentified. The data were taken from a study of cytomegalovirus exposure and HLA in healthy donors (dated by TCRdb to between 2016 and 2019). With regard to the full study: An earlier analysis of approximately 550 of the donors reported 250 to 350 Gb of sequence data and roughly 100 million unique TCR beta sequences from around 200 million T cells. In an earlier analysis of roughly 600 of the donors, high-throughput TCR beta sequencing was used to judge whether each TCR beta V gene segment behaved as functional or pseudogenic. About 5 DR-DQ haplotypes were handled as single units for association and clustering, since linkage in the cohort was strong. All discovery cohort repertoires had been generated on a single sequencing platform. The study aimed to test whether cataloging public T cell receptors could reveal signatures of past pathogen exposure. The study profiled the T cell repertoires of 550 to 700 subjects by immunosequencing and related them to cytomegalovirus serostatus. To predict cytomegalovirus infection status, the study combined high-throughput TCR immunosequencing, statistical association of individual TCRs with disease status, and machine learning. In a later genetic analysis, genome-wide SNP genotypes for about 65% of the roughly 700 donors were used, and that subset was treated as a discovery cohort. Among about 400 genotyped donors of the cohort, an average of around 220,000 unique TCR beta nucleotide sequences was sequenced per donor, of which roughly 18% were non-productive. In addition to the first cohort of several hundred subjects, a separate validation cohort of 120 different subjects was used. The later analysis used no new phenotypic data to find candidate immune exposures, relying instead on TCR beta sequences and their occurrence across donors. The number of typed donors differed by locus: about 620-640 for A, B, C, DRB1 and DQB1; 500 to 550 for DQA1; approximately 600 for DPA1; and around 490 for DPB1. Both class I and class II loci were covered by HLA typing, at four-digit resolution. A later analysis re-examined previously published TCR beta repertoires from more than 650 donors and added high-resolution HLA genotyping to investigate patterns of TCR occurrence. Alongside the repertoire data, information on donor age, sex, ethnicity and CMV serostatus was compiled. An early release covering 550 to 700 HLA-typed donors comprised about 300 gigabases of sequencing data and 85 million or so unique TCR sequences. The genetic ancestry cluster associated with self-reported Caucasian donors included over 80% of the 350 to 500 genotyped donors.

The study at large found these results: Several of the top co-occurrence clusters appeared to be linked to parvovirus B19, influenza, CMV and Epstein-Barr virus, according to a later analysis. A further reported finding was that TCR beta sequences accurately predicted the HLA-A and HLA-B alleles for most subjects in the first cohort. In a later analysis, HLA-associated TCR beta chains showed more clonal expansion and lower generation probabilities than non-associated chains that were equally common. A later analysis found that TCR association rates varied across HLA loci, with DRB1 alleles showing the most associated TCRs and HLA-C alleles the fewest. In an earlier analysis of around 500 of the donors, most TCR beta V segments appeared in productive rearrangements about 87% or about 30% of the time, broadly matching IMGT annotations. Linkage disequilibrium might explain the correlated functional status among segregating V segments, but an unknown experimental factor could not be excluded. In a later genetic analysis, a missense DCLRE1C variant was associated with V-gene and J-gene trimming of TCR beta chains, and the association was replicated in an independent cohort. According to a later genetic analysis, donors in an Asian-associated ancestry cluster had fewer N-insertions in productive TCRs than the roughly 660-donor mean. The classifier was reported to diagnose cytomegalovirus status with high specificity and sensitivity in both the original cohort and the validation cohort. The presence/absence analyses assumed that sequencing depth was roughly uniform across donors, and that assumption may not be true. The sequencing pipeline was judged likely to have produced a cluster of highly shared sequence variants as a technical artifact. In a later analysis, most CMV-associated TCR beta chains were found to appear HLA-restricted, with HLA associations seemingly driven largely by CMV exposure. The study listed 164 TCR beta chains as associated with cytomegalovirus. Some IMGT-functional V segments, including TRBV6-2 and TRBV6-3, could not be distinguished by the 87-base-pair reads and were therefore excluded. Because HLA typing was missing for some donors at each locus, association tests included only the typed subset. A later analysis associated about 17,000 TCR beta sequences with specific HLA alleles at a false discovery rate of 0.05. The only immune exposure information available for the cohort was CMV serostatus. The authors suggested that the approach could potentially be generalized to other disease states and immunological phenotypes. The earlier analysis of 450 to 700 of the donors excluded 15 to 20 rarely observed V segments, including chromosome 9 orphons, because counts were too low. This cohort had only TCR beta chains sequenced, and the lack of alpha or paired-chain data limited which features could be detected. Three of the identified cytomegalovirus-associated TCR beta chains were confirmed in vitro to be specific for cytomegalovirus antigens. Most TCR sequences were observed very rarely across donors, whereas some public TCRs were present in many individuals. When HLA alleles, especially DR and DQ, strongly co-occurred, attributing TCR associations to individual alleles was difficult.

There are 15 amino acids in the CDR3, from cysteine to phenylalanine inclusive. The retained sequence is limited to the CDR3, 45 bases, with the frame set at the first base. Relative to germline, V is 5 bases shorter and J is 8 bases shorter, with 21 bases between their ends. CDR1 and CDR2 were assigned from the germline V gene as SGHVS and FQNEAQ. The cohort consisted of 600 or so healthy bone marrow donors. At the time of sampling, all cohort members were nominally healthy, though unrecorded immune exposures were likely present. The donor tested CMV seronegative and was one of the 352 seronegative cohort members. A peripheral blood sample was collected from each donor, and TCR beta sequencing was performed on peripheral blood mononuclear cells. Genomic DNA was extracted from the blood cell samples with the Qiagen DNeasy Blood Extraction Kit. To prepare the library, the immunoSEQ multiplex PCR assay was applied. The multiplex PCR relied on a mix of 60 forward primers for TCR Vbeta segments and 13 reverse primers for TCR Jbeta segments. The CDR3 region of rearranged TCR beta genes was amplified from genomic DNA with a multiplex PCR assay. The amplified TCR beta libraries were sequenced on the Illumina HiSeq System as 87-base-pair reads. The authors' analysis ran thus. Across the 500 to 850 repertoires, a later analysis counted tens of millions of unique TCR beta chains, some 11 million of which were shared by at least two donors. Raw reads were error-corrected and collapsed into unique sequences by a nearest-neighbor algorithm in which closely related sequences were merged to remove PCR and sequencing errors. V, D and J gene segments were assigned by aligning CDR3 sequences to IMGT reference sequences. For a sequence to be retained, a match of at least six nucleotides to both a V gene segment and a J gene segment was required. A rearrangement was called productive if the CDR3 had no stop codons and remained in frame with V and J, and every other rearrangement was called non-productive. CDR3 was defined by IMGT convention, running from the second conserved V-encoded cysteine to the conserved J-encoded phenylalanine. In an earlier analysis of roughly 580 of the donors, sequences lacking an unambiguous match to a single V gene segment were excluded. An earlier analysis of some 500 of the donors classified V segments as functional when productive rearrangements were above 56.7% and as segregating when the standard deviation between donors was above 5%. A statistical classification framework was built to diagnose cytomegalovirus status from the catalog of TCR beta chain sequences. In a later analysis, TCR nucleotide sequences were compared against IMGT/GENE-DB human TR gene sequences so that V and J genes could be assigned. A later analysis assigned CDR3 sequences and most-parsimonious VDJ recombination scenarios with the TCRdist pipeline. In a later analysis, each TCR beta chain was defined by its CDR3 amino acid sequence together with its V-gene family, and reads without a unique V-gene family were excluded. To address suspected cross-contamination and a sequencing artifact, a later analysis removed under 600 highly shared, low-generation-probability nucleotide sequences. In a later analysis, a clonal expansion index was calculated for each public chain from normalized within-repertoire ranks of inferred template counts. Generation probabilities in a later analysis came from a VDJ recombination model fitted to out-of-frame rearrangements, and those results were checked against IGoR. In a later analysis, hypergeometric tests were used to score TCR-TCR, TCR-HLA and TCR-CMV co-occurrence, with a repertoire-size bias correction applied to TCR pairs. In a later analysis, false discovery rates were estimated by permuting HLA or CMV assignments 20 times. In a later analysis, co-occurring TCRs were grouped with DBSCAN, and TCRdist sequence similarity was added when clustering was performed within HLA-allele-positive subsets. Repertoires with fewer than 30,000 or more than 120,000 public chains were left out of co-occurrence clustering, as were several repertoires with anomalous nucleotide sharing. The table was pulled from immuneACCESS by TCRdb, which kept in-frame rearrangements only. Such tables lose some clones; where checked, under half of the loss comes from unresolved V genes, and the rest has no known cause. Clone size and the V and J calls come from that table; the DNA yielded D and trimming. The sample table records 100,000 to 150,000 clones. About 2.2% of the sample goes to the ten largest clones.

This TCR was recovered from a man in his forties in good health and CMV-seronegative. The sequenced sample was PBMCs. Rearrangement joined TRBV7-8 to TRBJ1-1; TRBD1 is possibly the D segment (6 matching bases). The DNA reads TGTGCCAGCAGCCCCGGGCGGTGGGGGCCCAGGGAAGCTTTCTTT. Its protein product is CASSPGRWGPREAFF. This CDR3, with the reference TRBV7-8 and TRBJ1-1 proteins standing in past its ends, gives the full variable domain GAGVSQSPRYKVAKRGQDVALRCDPISGHVSLFWYQQALGQGPEFLTYFQNEAQLDKSGLPSDRFFAERPEGSVSTLKIQRTQQEDSAVYLCASSPGRWGPREAFFGQGTRLTVV.